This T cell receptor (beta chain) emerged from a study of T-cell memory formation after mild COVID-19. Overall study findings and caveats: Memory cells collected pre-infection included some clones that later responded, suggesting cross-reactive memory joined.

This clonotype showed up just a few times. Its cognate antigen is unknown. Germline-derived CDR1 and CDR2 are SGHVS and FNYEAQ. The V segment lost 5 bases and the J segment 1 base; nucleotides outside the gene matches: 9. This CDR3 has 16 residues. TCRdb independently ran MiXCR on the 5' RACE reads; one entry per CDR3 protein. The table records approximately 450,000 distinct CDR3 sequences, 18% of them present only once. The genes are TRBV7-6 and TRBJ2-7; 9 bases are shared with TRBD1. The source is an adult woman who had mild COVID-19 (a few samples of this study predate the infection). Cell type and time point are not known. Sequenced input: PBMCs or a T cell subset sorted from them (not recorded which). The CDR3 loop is CASSPGYGTGSYEQYF. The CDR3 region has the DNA TGTGCCAGCAGCCCGGGGTACGGGACAGGGTCCTACGAGCAGTACTTC. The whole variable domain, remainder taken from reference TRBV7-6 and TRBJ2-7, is GAGVSQSPRYKVTKRGQDVALRCDPISGHVSLYWYRQALGQGPEFLTYFNYEAQQDKSGLPNDRFSAERPEGSISTLTIQRTEQRDSAMYRCASSPGYGTGSYEQYFGPGTRLTVT.